This T cell receptor (beta chain) came from a study of chemoradiotherapy in HPV16-positive cancers. The CDR3 length is 14 residues. V lost 6 bases and J lost 4, with 16 bases in between. Looked up from germline, CDR1 is SGHKS and CDR2 is YYEKEE (reference sequence). Sequencing was performed with immunoSEQ multiplex PCR; in TCRdb, only in-frame clones are kept and a portion is missing. The sample contains approximately 35,000 clones, around 92% of which appear only once. This clone occurred a few times. The sequence derives from a human donor with HPV-associated anogenital cancer. The chain employs TRBV5-5 and TRBJ1-2; D possibly corresponds to TRBD1 (6 bases). The source was blood, collected from a patient who underwent chemoradiotherapy. The CDR3 region is CASMVGDRSYGYTF. DNA for the CDR3: TGTGCCAGCATGGTAGGAGACAGGTCCTATGGCTACACCTTC. Full variable domain (missing parts from reference TRBV5-5 and TRBJ1-2): DAGVTQSPTHLIKTRGQQVTLRCSPISGHKSVSWYQQVLGQGPQFIFQYYEKEERGRGNFPDRFSARQFPNYSSELNVNALLLGDSALYLCASMVGDRSYGYTFGSGTRLTVV.